Detailed here is one T cell receptor (beta chain). Its antigen is not known. This sample is drawn from a study of Graves' ophthalmopathy and Graves' hyperthyroidism. TCR beta CDR3 amplification used RNA transcripts. An initial RT-PCR round employing HTBI primers preceded a second-round multiplex PCR. TCRdb itself ran the multiplex PCR reads through MiXCR, one entry per CDR3 protein. The repertoire holds 360,000 or so distinct CDR3 sequences, with 15% to 20% as singletons. V lost 11 bases to trimming and J lost 5 bases, with 14 bases between them. This CDR3 comprises 13 residues. Germline-derived CDR1 and CDR2 are KGHDR and SFDVKD. Ineligible for inclusion were patients with other autoimmune diseases, uncontrolled infections, pregnancy or lactation. Physicians reached a diagnosis by relying on clinical symptoms, serum thyroxine, TRAb, thyroid ultrasound and orbital computed tomography. Study-wide findings and caveats: Using a 13-signature model, the authors split ophthalmopathy from stable hyperthyroidism, with roughly 90% sensitivity and around 76% specificity. Most clonotypes expanded in thyroid above 0.001 frequency were present in blood too.

Source material: peripheral blood. The rearrangement links TRBV24-1 to TRBJ2-2; D uncertain. This TCR derives from a woman under 30 with Graves' ophthalmopathy. The CDR3 here is CASTIKETGELFF. CDR3 nucleotide sequence: TGTGCCAGCACCATCAAGGAGACCGGGGAGCTGTTTTTT.